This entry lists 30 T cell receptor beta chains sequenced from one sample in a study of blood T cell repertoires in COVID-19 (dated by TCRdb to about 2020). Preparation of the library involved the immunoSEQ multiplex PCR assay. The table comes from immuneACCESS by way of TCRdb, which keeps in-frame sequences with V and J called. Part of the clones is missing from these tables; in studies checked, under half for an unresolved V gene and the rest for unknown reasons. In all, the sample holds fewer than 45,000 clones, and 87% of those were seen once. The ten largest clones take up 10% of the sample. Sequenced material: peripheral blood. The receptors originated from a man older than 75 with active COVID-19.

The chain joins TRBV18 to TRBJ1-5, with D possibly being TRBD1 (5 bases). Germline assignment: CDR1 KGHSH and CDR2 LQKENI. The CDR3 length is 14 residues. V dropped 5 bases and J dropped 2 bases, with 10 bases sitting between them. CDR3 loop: CASSVDTRNQPQHF. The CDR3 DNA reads TGTGCCAGCTCAGTGGACACTCGCAATCAGCCCCAGCATTTT.

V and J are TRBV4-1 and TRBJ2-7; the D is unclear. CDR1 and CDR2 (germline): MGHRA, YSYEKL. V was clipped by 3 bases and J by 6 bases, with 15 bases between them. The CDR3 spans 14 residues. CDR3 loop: CASSHATERREQYF. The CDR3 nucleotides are TGCGCCAGCAGCCACGCAACGGAGAGGCGCGAGCAGTACTTC.

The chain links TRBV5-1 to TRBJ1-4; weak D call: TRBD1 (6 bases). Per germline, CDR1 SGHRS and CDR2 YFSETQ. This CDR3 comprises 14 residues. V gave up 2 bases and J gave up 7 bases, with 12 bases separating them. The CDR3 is CASSLQGRGEKLFF. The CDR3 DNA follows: TGCGCCAGCAGCTTACAGGGTCGGGGTGAAAAACTGTTTTTT. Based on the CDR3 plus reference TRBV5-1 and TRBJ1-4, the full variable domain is KAGVTQTPRYLIKTRGQQVTLSCSPISGHRSVSWYQQTPGQGLQFLFEYFSETQRNKGNFPGRFSGRQFSNSRSEMNVSTLELGDSALYLCASSLQGRGEKLFFGSGTQLSVL.

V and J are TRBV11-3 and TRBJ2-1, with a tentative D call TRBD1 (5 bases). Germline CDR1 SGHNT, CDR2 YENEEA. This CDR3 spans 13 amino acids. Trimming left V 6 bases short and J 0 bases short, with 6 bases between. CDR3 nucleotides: TGTGCCAGCAGTACAGGCTCCTACAATGAGCAGTTCTTC. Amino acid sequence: CASSTGSYNEQFF.

The CDR3 protein is CASSSLGGGETQYF. CDR3 DNA sequence: TGTGCCAGCAGCTCTCTGGGGGGGGGAGAGACCCAGTACTTC. The chain carries TRBV7-8 and TRBJ2-5; 7 bases align to TRBD2. The CDR3 spans 14 residues. The V gene end was trimmed by 4 bases and the J gene end by 4 bases; junction bases not matched to a gene: 6. From germline, CDR1 is SGHVS and CDR2 FQNEAQ.

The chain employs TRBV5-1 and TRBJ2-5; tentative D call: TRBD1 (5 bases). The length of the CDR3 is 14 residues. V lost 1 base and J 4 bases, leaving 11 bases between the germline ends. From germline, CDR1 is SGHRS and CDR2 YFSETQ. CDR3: CASSLSQGGETQYF. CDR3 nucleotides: TGCGCCAGCAGCTTGAGTCAGGGTGGAGAGACCCAGTACTTC.

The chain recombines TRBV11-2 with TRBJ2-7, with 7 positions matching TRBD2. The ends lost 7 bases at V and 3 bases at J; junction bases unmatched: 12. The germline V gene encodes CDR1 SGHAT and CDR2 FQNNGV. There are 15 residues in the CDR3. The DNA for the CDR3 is TGTGCCAGCACCCCGACTAGCCAGGGCTACTACGAGCAGTACTTC. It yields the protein CASTPTSQGYYEQYF.

This chain's CDR3 is CASSASPGGENSPLHF. The CDR3 bases are TGTGCCAGCAGCGCCTCTCCGGGGGGGGAAAATTCACCCCTCCACTTT. The V gene is TRBV9, the J gene TRBJ1-6; weak D call: TRBD1 (5 bases). Germline loops: CDR1 SGDLS, CDR2 YYNGEE. The CDR3 has 16 amino acids. Trimming cost V 3 bases and J 7 bases, with 17 bases left between them.

The DNA for the CDR3 is TGTGCCAGCAGCCGGACAGACAATCAGCCCCAGCATTTT. Protein product: CASSRTDNQPQHF. V usage is TRBV7-9 and J usage is TRBJ1-5; tentative D call: TRBD1 (6 bases). CDR3 length: 13 amino acids. Germline assignment: CDR1 SEHNR and CDR2 FQNEAQ (reference sequence). V lost 5 bases and J 3 bases, leaving 8 bases between the germline ends.

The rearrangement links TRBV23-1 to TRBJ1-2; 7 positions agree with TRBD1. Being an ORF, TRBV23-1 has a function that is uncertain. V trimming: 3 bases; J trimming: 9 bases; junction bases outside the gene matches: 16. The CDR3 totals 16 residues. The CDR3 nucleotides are TGCGCCAGCAGTCACGCGGACAACAGGGGCGGTCTCCGCTACACCTTC. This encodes CASSHADNRGGLRYTF.

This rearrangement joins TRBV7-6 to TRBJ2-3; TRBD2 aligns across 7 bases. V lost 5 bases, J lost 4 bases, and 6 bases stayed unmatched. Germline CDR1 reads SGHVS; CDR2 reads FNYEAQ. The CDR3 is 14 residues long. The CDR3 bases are TGTGCCAGCAGCGTCGGACTAGAGTCAGATACGCAGTATTTT. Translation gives CASSVGLESDTQYF.

The DNA of the CDR3 is TGTGCAAGTCGACCCCTAGCGGATAGCACAGATACGCAGTATTTT. Its protein product is CASRPLADSTDTQYF. The chain uses TRBV12-2 and TRBJ2-3; the D call TRBD2 from the table was never checked on the DNA. TRBV12-2 has pseudogene status. The CDR3 loop spans 15 amino acids.

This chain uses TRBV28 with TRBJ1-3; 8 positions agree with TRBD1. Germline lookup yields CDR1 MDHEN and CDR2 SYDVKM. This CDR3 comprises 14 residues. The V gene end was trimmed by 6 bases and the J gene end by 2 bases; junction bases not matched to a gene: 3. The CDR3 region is CASSLGQAGNTIYF. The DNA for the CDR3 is TGTGCCAGCAGCCTGGGACAGGCTGGAAACACCATATATTTT.

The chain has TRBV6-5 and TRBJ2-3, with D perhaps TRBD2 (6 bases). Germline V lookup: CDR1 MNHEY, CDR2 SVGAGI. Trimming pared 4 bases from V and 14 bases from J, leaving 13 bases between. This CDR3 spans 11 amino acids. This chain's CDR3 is CASSSLAGWYF. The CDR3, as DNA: TGTGCCAGCAGTTCTCTTGCGGGGTGGTATTTT.

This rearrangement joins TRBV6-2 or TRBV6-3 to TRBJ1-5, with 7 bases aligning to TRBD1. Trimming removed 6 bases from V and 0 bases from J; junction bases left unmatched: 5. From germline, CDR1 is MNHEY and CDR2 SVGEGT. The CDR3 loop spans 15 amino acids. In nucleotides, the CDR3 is TGTGCCAGCAGCAAGGGACAGACTAGCAATCAGCCCCAGCATTTT. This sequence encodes CASSKGQTSNQPQHF.

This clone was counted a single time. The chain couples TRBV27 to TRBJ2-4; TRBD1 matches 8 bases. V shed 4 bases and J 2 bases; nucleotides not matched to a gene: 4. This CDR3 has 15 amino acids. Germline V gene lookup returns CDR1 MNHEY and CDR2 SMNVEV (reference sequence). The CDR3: CASSWTGITKNIQYF. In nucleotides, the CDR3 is TGTGCCAGCAGTTGGACAGGGATCACCAAAAACATTCAGTACTTC.

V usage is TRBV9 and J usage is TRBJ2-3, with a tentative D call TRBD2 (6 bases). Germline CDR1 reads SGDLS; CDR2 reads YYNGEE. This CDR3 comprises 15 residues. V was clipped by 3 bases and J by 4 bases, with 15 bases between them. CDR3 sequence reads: CASSASGTGADTQYF. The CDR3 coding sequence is TGTGCCAGCAGCGCCTCCGGGACTGGGGCAGATACGCAGTATTTT.

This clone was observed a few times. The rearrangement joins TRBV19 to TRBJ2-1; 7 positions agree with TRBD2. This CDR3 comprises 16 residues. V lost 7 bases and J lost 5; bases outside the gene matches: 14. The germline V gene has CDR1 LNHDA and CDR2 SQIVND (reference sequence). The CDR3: CASTQRAGTINNEQFF. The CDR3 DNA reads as TGTGCCAGTACCCAACGAGCGGGAACTATAAACAATGAGCAGTTCTTC.

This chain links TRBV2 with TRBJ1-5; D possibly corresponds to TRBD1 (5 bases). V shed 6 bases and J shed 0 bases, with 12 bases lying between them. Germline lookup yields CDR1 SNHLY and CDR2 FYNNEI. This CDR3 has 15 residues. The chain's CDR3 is CASSFDRYSNQPQHF. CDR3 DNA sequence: TGTGCCAGCAGCTTTGACAGATATAGCAATCAGCCCCAGCATTTT.

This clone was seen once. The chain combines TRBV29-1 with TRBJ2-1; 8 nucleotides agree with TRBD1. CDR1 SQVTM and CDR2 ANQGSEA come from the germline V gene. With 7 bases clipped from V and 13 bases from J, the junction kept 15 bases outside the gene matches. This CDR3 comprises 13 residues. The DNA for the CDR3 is TGCAGCGCACTCCGGGACAGGAGCAACCCACAGTTCTTC. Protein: CSALRDRSNPQFF.

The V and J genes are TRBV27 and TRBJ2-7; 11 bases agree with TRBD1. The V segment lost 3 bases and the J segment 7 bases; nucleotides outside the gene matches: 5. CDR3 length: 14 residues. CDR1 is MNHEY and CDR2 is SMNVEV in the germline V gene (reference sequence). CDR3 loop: CASSFKDRGPEQYF. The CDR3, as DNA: TGTGCCAGCAGTTTCAAGGACAGGGGGCCAGAGCAGTACTTC.

The DNA for the CDR3 is TGTGCCAGCTCACCATGGGACAAAGCCTACGAGCAGTACTTC. The encoded protein is CASSPWDKAYEQYF. V usage is TRBV18 and J usage is TRBJ2-7, with a possible D match to TRBD1 (6 bases). V was clipped by 2 bases and J by 2 bases, with 10 bases between them. CDR3 length equals 14 residues. Germline V gene sequence: CDR1 KGHSH, CDR2 LQKENI.

The CDR3 region is CASSPQGPGQPQHF. CDR3 in DNA: TGTGCCAGCAGCCCTCAGGGGCCGGGGCAGCCCCAGCATTTT. The rearrangement uses TRBV7-2 and TRBJ1-5, with D maybe TRBD1 (6 bases). Trimming took off 5 bases at V and 7 bases at J, with 15 bases between the two ends. Looked up from germline, CDR1 is SGHTA and CDR2 is FQGNSA. The CDR3 consists of 14 residues.

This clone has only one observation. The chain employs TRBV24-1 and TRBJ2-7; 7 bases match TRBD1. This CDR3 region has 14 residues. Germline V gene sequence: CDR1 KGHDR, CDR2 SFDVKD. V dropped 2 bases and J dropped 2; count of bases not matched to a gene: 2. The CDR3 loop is CATSDSTGPYEQYF. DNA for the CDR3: TGTGCCACCAGTGATTCGACAGGGCCCTACGAGCAGTACTTC.

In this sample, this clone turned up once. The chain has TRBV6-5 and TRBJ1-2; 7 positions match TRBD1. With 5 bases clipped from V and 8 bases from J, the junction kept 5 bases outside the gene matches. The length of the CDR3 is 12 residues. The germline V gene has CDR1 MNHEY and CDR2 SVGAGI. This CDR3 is CASSNMDRGYTF. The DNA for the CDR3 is TGTGCCAGCAGTAACATGGACAGGGGCTACACCTTC.

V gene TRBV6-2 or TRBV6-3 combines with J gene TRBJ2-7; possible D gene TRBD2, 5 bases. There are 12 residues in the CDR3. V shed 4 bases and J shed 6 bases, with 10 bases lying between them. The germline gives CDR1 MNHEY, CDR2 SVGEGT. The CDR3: CASSSLAFEQYF. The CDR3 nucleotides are TGTGCCAGCAGTTCCCTAGCTTTCGAGCAGTACTTC.

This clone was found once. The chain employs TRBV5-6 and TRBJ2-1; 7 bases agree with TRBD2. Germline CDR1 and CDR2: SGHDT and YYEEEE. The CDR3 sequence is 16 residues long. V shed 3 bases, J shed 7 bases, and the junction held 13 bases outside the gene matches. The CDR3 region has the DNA TGTGCCAGCAGCTGGACTCTTTTGGTAGCGGGTAATGAGCAGTTCTTC. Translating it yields CASSWTLLVAGNEQFF. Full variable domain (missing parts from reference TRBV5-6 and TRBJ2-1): DAGVTQSPTHLIKTRGQQVTLRCSPKSGHDTVSWYQQALGQGPQFIFQYYEEEERQRGNFPDRFSGHQFPNYSSELNVNALLLGDSALYLCASSWTLLVAGNEQFFGPGTRLTVL.

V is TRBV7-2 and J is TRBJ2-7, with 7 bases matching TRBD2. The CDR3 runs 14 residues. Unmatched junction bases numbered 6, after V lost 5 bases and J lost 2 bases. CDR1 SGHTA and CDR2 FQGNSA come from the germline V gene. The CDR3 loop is CASSPSSGAYEQYF. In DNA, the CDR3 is TGTGCCAGCAGCCCCTCTAGCGGAGCCTACGAGCAGTACTTC.

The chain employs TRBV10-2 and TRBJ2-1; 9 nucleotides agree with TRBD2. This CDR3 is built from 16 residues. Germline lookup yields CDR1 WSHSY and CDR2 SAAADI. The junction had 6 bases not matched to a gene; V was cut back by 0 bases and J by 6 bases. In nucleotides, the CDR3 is TGCGCCAGCAGTGAGTCACTAGCGGGCGGGGGCAATGAGCAGTTCTTC. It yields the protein CASSESLAGGGNEQFF.

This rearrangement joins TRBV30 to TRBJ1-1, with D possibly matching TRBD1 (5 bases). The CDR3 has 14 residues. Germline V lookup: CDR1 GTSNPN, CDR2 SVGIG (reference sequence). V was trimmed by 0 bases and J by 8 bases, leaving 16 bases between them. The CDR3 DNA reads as TGTGCCTGGAGTGTTTACCGACGACAGCCAGAAGCTTTCTTT. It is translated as CAWSVYRRQPEAFF.